This T cell receptor beta chain was captured in a study of T cell repertoires in cytomegalovirus infection (dated by TCRdb to the late 2010s). Regarding the complete study: Alongside well-studied HLA-B-restricted epitopes, the peptide stimulations were aimed at recently identified HLA-C-restricted CMV epitopes, whose presentation resists viral immunomodulation. The HLA type of each donor mattered for the analysis, because public TCR beta signatures pointed to carriage of CMV infection along with the matching HLA type. Here is what the overall study found, with its caveats: Cumulative frequency of public TCR beta family members discriminated carriers of CMV infection plus the relevant HLA type in this cohort and an independent approximately 360-donor cohort. The ex vivo response was dominated by HLA-C-restricted CMV-specific TCR beta clonotypes, and the single most frequent clonotype in two of eight donors was supplied by these HLA-C-restricted clonotypes.

The instrument was an Illumina HiSeq 1500. TCRdb trimmed the raw reads at Q25, called clones with MiXCR and kept productive beta chains. Records with the same CDR3 protein are collapsed into one entry carrying the most frequent genes and DNA. This sample gives 830,000 or so distinct CDR3 sequences in total; approximately 29% of them show up just once. Around an eighth of the sample belongs to the ten largest clones. About this clonotype: This receptor's antigen is unknown. Base qualities are not provided; no much larger clone lies one nucleotide away.

Counted from cysteine to phenylalanine, this CDR3 has 16 amino acids. The kept DNA is CDR3 alone, 48 bases in frame from the first base. The germline V gene encodes CDR1 MDHEN and CDR2 SYDVKM. Trimmed from V: 5 bases; trimmed from J: 1 base; junction bases lacking a gene match: 10. Read against the paper, the sample's treatment or condition label means: in vitro stimulation with specific CMV peptide epitopes to enrich CMV-specific T cells. The sample was cultured CD8+ T cells from PBMCs, taken from culture after CMV antigen stimulation. The TCR was taken from a human donor in good health (CMV status not recorded). Some clones in this sample may be carry-over from other donors' samples. The rearrangement joined TRBV28 to TRBJ1-1; the central 7 bases match TRBD1. The bases are TGTGCCAGCAGTAAAAATCTACAGGGGAGGAACACTGAAGCTTTCTTT. Its coded protein is CASSKNLQGRNTEAFF. Supplemented by the reference TRBV28 and TRBJ1-1 proteins around the CDR3, the complete variable domain is DVKVTQSSRYLVKRTGEKVFLECVQDMDHENMFWYRQDPGLGLRLIYFSYDVKMKEKGDIPEGYSVSREKKERFSLILESASTNQTSMYLCASSKNLQGRNTEAFFGQGTRLTVV.